This is a list of T cell receptor beta chains from one sample in a study of blood T cell repertoires in COVID-19. Clones were read by immunoSEQ multiplex PCR, and TCRdb kept only the in-frame ones, dropping some. The sample lists some 110,000 clones, around 80% occurring once. Sample: peripheral blood. The source is a woman of 80 years or more with acute or convalescent COVID-19. The CDR3 runs from the conserved cysteine through the conserved F or W. The order of the fields is CDR3 length, clone size, V gene, J gene, D gene, CDR3 protein, CDR3 DNA. A D gene is named only where the DNA matches it firmly. Part of the rows lack a size; the others show once, few, many or a class for expanded clones.

>12|.|TRBV18|TRBJ2-1|TRBD1
CASSQQGDEQFF
TGTGCCAGCTCACAACAGGGGGATGAGCAGTTCTTC
>13|once|TRBV9|TRBJ2-1|.
CASSVDTYNEQFF
TGTGCCAGCAGCGTAGACACATACAATGAGCAGTTCTTC
>16|.|TRBV27|TRBJ1-1|.
CASSLFGGDRNTEAFF
TGTGCCAGCAGTTTATTTGGAGGAGATCGGAACACTGAAGCTTTCTTT
>15|.|TRBV27|TRBJ2-4|.
CASSLFLGPQNIQYF
TGTGCCAGCAGTTTATTCCTGGGGCCCCAAAACATTCAGTACTTC
>14|.|TRBV28|TRBJ2-7|.
CASHRATGSYEQYF
TGTGCCAGCCATAGGGCGACGGGATCCTACGAGCAGTACTTC
>15|.|TRBV2|TRBJ1-5|.
CASSGGLSGTQPQHF
TGTGCCAGCAGTGGGGGACTAAGTGGGACCCAGCCCCAGCATTTT
>15|.|TRBV30|TRBJ1-6|TRBD1
CAWTAGTGYNSPLHF
TGTGCCTGGACCGCGGGGACAGGATATAATTCACCCCTCCACTTT
>15|once|TRBV6-5|TRBJ2-7|TRBD2
CASSSPTSGSYEQYF
TGTGCCAGCAGTTCCCCGACTAGCGGGAGCTACGAGCAGTACTTC
>14|few|TRBV9|TRBJ2-3|TRBD2
CASSAGGGTDTQYF
TGTGCCAGCAGCGCGGGGGGAGGCACAGATACGCAGTATTTT
>15|.|TRBV10-3|TRBJ1-1|TRBD1
CAISEMGQGTTEAFF
TGTGCCATCAGTGAAATGGGACAGGGGACCACTGAAGCTTTCTTT
>16|.|TRBV5-4|TRBJ1-1|.
CASSPRPQGKNTEAFF
TGTGCCAGCAGCCCGAGGCCCCAGGGGAAGAACACTGAAGCTTTCTTT
>15|.|TRBV18|TRBJ2-7|TRBD2
CASSPTGLAEGEQYF
TGTGCCAGCTCACCTACTGGGCTAGCGGAAGGGGAGCAGTACTTC
>12|few|TRBV6-5|TRBJ1-1|.
CASSLGGREAFF
TGTGCCAGCAGCCTCGGGGGTCGGGAAGCTTTCTTT
>11|.|TRBV19|TRBJ1-1|.
CASTSGTEAFF
TGTGCCAGTACCTCCGGGACTGAAGCTTTCTTT
>15|.|TRBV18|TRBJ2-5|TRBD2
CASSPPGLAEETQYF
TGTGCCAGCTCACCGCCGGGACTAGCGGAAGAGACCCAGTACTTC
>14|.|TRBV28|TRBJ2-3|TRBD1
CASSPGTATDTQYF
TGTGCCAGCAGTCCAGGGACAGCTACAGATACGCAGTATTTT
>14|.|TRBV12-5|TRBJ1-1|.
CASGQGSRNTEAFF
TGTGCTAGTGGCCAGGGAAGCCGGAACACTGAAGCTTTCTTT
>13|.|TRBV29-1|TRBJ2-5|.
CSVGRGYQETQYF
TGCAGCGTTGGTAGGGGGTACCAAGAGACCCAGTACTTC
>12|few|TRBV19|TRBJ2-5|.
CATRDNQETQYF
TGTGCCACCCGGGACAACCAAGAGACCCAGTACTTC
>15|.|TRBV5-4|TRBJ2-1|TRBD1
CASSVGQGAYNEQFF
TGTGCCAGCAGCGTGGGACAGGGGGCCTACAATGAGCAGTTCTTC
>15|.|TRBV19|TRBJ1-2|TRBD1
CASSIGQGNIDGYTF
TGTGCCAGTAGTATAGGACAGGGGAATATCGATGGCTACACCTTC
>13|.|TRBV30|TRBJ1-2|TRBD1
CAWGVKGGAVYTF
TGTGCCTGGGGAGTGAAAGGGGGCGCGGTCTACACCTTC
>15|.|TRBV20-1|TRBJ1-1|TRBD1
CSASAPSQGSAEAFF
TGCAGTGCTAGTGCCCCCTCACAGGGGTCGGCTGAAGCTTTCTTT
>14|few|TRBV28|TRBJ2-7|TRBD2
CASSGTSISYEQYF
TGTGCCAGCAGCGGGACTAGCATCTCCTACGAGCAGTACTTC
>15|.|TRBV7-9|TRBJ1-5|.
CASSLAGEGNQPQHF
TGTGCCAGCAGCTTAGCGGGGGAGGGCAATCAGCCCCAGCATTTT
>14|.|TRBV19|TRBJ2-1|TRBD2
CASSIFSGENEQFF
TGTGCCAGTAGTATCTTCAGCGGGGAAAATGAGCAGTTCTTC
>18|once|TRBV4-1|TRBJ2-6|TRBD1
CASSQEGTGVSGANVLTF
TGCGCCAGCAGCCAAGAAGGGACAGGGGTTTCTGGGGCCAACGTCCTGACTTTC
>14|.|TRBV5-1|TRBJ2-7|.
CASSPGTLGSEQYF
TGCGCCAGCAGCCCAGGGACCCTCGGGAGCGAGCAGTACTTC
>16|.|TRBV24-1|TRBJ1-5|TRBD1
CATAGTDNFSNQPQHF
TGTGCCACGGCGGGGACAGACAACTTTAGCAATCAGCCCCAGCATTTT
>15|.|TRBV7-2|TRBJ2-1|TRBD2
CASSLSGLVSNEQFF
TGTGCCAGCAGCTTGTCGGGACTAGTCTCTAATGAGCAGTTCTTC
>16|.|TRBV24-1|TRBJ1-2|TRBD1
CATSDLPDRGLYGYTF
TGTGCCACCAGTGATTTACCGGACAGGGGGCTTTATGGCTACACCTTC
>14|large|TRBV19|TRBJ1-1|.
CASSMGGQGTEAFF
TGTGCCAGTAGTATGGGGGGGCAGGGAACTGAAGCTTTCTTT
>15|.|TRBV15|TRBJ2-5|.
CATSRGSGVSETQYF
TGTGCCACCAGCAGAGGGAGTGGTGTTTCGGAGACCCAGTACTTC
>16|.|TRBV7-2|TRBJ2-1|TRBD2
CASSLAVGGSYNEQFF
TGTGCCAGCAGCCTAGCGGTGGGAGGGTCCTACAATGAGCAGTTCTTC
>16|.|TRBV28|TRBJ2-3|TRBD2
CASSLEASGIGGTQYF
TGTGCCAGCAGTTTAGAGGCTAGCGGAATTGGGGGTACGCAGTATTTT
>15|.|TRBV18|TRBJ2-7|TRBD2
CASSPILAGGYEQYF
TGTGCCAGCTCACCTATTCTAGCGGGAGGCTACGAGCAGTACTTC
>16|.|TRBV24-1|TRBJ2-3|TRBD1
CATSDRTGGHTDTQYF
TGTGCCACCAGTGACCGGACAGGGGGACACACAGATACGCAGTATTTT
>13|.|TRBV7-7|TRBJ1-3|.
CASSPGSGNTIYF
TGTGCCAGCAGCCCAGGGTCAGGAAACACCATATATTTT
>17|.|TRBV7-8|TRBJ2-3|.
CASSPQVGQMSTDTQYF
TGTGCCAGCAGCCCCCAAGTGGGCCAAATGAGCACAGATACGCAGTATTTT
>13|.|TRBV27|TRBJ2-1|.
CASSGRVFDEQFF
TGTGCCAGCAGTGGGCGGGTTTTCGATGAGCAGTTCTTC
>17|.|TRBV5-1|TRBJ2-3|TRBD2
CASSLDGTSPSTDTQYF
TGCGCCAGCAGCTTAGACGGGACTAGCCCAAGCACAGATACGCAGTATTTT
>14|few|TRBV7-8|TRBJ1-5|.
CATTLEGGFQPQHF
TGTGCCACCACCCTAGAGGGAGGGTTTCAGCCCCAGCATTTT
>15|.|TRBV19|TRBJ2-2|TRBD1
CASSRGTGGTGELFF
TGTGCCAGTAGCAGAGGGACAGGGGGAACCGGGGAGCTGTTTTTT
>15|.|TRBV28|TRBJ1-5|.
CASSLRGATIMAQHF
TGTGCCAGCAGTTTACGTGGTGCGACTATAATGGCCCAGCATTTT
>13|many|TRBV7-9|TRBJ1-2|.
CASSLYVADGYTF
TGTGCCAGCAGCTTATATGTGGCAGATGGCTACACCTTC
>15|.|TRBV7-2|TRBJ2-1|TRBD2
CASSSSSGLYNEQFF
TGTGCCAGCAGCTCGTCTAGCGGACTCTACAATGAGCAGTTCTTC
>12|.|TRBV3-1/TRBV3-2|TRBJ2-1|.
CASSQDARGQFF
TGTGCCAGCAGCCAAGACGCCCGGGGGCAGTTCTTC
>15|.|TRBV10-3|TRBJ2-7|TRBD2
CAISELLAGVYEQYF
TGTGCCATCAGTGAGTTACTAGCGGGAGTATACGAGCAGTACTTC
>13|.|TRBV5-1|TRBJ2-7|.
CASSSVTGYEQYF
TGCGCCAGCAGCTCTGTGACAGGCTACGAGCAGTACTTC
>16|.|TRBV5-8|TRBJ2-2|.
CASSPSGLLHTGELFF
TGTGCCAGCAGCCCGTCCGGACTTCTCCACACCGGGGAGCTGTTTTTT
>15|few|TRBV11-3|TRBJ1-4|TRBD1
CASSLQGQGSEKLFF
TGTGCCAGCAGCTTACAGGGACAGGGGAGTGAAAAACTGTTTTTT
>15|.|TRBV2|TRBJ1-5|.
CASSEKRSGNQPQHF
TGTGCCAGCAGTGAAAAGAGGAGTGGAAATCAGCCCCAGCATTTT
>14|.|TRBV10-1|TRBJ2-2|.
CATTGPGSTGELFF
TGCGCCACCACGGGCCCGGGATCCACCGGGGAGCTGTTTTTT
>13|.|TRBV7-9|TRBJ1-1|.
CASSLNIGTEAFF
TGTGCCAGCAGCTTAAATATCGGCACTGAAGCTTTCTTT